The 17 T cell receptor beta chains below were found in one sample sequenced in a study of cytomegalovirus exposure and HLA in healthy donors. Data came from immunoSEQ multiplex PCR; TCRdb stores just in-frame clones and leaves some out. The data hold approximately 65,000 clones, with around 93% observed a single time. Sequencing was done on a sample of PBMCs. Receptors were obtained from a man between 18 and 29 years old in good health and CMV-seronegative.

DNA of the CDR3: TGCAGCGCCCCACTAGCAGTAGATACGCAGTATTTT. Translation gives CSAPLAVDTQYF. This chain uses TRBV29-1 with TRBJ2-3, with a possible D match to TRBD2 (6 bases). This CDR3 spans 12 amino acids. Trimming shortened V by 7 bases and J by 5 bases, and 13 bases separated the two germline ends. Per the germline V gene, CDR1 is SQVTM and CDR2 is ANQGSEA.

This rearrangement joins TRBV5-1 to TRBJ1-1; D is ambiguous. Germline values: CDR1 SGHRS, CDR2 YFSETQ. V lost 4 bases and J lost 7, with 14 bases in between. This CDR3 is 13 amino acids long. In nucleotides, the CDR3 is TGCGCCAGCAGCCCGGAGGACGCAGGTGAAGCTTTCTTT. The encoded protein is CASSPEDAGEAFF.

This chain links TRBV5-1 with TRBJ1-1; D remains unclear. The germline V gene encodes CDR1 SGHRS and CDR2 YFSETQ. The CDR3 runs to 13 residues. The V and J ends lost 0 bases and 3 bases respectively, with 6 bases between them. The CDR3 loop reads CASSLVPDTEAFF. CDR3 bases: TGCGCCAGCAGCTTGGTGCCAGACACTGAAGCTTTCTTT.

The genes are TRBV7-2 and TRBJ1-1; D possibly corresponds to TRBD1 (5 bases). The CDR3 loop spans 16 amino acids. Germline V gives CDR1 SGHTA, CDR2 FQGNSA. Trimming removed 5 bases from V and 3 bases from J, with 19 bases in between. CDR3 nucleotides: TGTGCCAGCAGCCCTATCTTCAGGGCGGCGGACACTGAAGCTTTCTTT. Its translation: CASSPIFRAADTEAFF.

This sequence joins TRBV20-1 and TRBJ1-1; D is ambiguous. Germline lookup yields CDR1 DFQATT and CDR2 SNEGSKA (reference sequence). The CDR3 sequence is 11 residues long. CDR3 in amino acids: CIQDFRTEAFF. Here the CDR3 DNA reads TGCATTCAGGACTTCCGCACTGAAGCTTTCTTT.

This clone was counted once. CDR3 DNA sequence: TGTGCCAGCAGCTTGACACGGCAGGGTGGGGAGCAGTACTTC. This translates into CASSLTRQGGEQYF. The chain combines TRBV5-4 with TRBJ2-7; a weak D match, TRBD1 (5 bases). The CDR3 contains 14 residues. V was pared by 1 base and J by 7 bases, with 15 bases between. Per the germline V gene, CDR1 is SGHNT and CDR2 is YYREEE (reference sequence).

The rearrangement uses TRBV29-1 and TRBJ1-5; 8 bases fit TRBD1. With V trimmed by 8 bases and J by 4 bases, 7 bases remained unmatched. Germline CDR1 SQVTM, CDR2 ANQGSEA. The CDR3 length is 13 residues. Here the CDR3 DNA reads TGCAGCACAGGGACAGGACTAAATCAGCCCCAGCATTTT. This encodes CSTGTGLNQPQHF.

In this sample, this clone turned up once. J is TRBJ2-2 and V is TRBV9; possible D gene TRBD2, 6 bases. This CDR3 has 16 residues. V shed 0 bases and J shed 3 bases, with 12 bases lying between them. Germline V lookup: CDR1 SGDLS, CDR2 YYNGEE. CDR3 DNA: TGTGCCAGCAGCGTAGGGGCAGGGACTCACACCGGGGAGCTGTTTTTT. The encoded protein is CASSVGAGTHTGELFF.

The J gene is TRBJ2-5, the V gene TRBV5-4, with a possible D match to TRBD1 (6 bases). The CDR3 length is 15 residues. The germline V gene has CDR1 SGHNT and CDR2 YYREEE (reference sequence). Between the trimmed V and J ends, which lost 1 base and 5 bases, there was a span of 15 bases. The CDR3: CASSLFGGNGETQYF. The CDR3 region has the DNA TGTGCCAGCAGCTTGTTTGGGGGCAACGGGGAGACCCAGTACTTC.

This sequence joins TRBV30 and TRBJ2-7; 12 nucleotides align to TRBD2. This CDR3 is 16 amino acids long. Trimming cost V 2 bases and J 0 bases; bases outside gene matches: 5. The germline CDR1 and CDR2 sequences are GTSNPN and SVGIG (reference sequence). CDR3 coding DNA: TGTGCCTGGAGTAGGGGGACTAGCGGGCGCTCCTACGAGCAGTACTTC. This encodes CAWSRGTSGRSYEQYF.

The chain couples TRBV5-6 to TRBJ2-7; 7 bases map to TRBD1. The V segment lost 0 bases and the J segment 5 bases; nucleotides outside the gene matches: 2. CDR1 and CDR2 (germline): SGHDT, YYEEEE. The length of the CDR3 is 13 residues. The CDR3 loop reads CASSLEQGNEQYF. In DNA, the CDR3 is TGTGCCAGCAGCTTGGAACAGGGGAACGAGCAGTACTTC.

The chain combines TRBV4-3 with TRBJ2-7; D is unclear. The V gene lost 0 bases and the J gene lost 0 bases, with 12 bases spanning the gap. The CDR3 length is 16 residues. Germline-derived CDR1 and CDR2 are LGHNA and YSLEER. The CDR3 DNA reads TGCGCCAGCAGCCAAGATGTAGAACTGAGCTCCTACGAGCAGTACTTC. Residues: CASSQDVELSSYEQYF.

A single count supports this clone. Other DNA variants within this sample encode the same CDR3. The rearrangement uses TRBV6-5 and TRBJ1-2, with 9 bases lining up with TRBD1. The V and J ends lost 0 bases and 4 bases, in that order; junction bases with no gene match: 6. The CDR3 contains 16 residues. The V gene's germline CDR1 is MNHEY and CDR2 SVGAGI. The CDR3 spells CASSYSSGTGIYGYTF. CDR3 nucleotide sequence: TGTGCCAGCAGTTACTCCTCCGGGACAGGGATCTATGGCTACACCTTC.

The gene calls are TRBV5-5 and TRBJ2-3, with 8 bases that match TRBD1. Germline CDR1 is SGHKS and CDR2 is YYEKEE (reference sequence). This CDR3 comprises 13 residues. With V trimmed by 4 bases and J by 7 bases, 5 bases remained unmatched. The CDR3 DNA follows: TGTGCCAGCAGCCAGACAGGGGTTTATACGCAGTATTTT. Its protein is CASSQTGVYTQYF.

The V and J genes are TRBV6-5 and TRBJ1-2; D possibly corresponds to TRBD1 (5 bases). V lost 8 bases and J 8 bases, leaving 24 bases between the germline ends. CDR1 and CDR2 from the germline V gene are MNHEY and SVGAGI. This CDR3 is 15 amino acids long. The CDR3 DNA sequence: TGTGCCAGCCGGCTCGACCGGGGGGAGAGGTCGGGCTACACCTTC. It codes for CASRLDRGERSGYTF.

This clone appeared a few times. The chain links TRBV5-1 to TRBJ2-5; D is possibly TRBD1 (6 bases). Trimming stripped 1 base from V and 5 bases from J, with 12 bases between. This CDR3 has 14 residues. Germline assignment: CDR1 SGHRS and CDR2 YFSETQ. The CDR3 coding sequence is TGCGCCAGCAGCTTGTCGACAGGAACCGAGACCCAGTACTTC. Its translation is CASSLSTGTETQYF.

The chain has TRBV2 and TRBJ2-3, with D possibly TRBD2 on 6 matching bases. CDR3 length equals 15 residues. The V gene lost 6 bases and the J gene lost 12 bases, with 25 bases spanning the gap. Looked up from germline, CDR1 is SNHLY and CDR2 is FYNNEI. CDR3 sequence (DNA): TGTGCCAGCAGCCTACCCCCCTTAGGAACCGGGACTCAGTATTTT. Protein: CASSLPPLGTGTQYF.